This T cell receptor beta chain was retrieved from a study of blood T cell repertoires in COVID-19. This CDR3 is 14 amino acids long. V was shortened by 4 bases and J by 7 bases, with 11 bases between the two germline ends. CDR1 and CDR2 from the germline V gene are LGHDT and YNNKEL (reference sequence). This clone was counted a single time. TCRdb's copy holds only in-frame clones and misses some; the assay was immunoSEQ multiplex PCR. The profile shows 220,000 or so clones, 80% to 85% of them singletons. The chain links TRBV3-1 (or the pseudogene TRBV3-2) to TRBJ1-6, with unresolved D. The origin of this receptor is a woman aged 55-70 years with acute or convalescent COVID-19. The sequencing input was peripheral blood. CDR3 protein: CASSPVGGNSPLHF. CDR3 DNA: TGTGCCAGCAGCCCGGTCGGCGGAAATTCACCCCTCCACTTT.